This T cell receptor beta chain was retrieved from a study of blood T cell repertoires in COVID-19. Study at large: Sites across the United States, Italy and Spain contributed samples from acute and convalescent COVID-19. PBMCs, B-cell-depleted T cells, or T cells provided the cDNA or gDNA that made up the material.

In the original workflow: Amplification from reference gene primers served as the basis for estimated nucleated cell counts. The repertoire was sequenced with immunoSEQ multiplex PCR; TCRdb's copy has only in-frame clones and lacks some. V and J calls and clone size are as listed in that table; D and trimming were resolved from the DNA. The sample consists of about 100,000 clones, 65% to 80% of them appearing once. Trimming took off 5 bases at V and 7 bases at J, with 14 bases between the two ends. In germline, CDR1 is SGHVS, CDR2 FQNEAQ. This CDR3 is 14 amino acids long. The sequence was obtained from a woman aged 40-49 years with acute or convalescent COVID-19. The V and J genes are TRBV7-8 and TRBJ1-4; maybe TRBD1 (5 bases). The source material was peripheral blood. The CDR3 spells CASSLGRWGEKLFF. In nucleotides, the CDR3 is TGTGCCAGCAGCCTGGGGCGCTGGGGTGAAAAACTGTTTTTT. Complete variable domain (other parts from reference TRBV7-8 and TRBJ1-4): GAGVSQSPRYKVAKRGQDVALRCDPISGHVSLFWYQQALGQGPEFLTYFQNEAQLDKSGLPSDRFFAERPEGSVSTLKIQRTQQEDSAVYLCASSLGRWGEKLFFGSGTQLSVL.